This T cell receptor (beta chain) was captured in a study of T-cell reconstitution after alpha-beta-depleted transplantation in children. Germline loops: CDR1 MNHEY, CDR2 SVGAGI. This CDR3 spans 12 amino acids. Trimming pared 6 bases from V and 4 bases from J, leaving 9 bases between. Unique molecular identifiers were incorporated during preparation of the TCRbeta library. TCRdb independently ran MiXCR on the PCR reads; one entry per CDR3 protein. The table includes 200,000 to 250,000 distinct CDR3 sequences, roughly 10% detected once. The clonotype comes from a human donor who donated a stem cell graft to a child with acute lymphoblastic leukemia. Here the sequenced sample was PBMCs from the stem cell graft donor, taken from the stem cell graft. J is TRBJ1-1 and V is TRBV6-5, with unresolved D. CDR3 residues: CASRKRSTEAFF. In nucleotides, the CDR3 is TGTGCCAGCAGGAAGAGGAGCACTGAAGCTTTCTTT.